Sequencing of this T cell receptor (beta chain) was carried out in a study of cytomegalovirus exposure and HLA in healthy donors. Study context: HLA-typed donors contributed approximately 86 million unique TCRs, which were held in an early data release.

A multiplex PCR was run with 60 Vbeta primers and 13 Jbeta primers. The data were produced by immunoSEQ multiplex PCR, yet TCRdb's version contains in-frame clones alone and is incomplete. The sample comprises about 130,000 clones, about three quarters of which are singletons, and around 2.1% rests with the top ten. Of note for this clone: Its antigen is as yet unknown.

Study conclusions and caveats: One variant, a missense change in DCLRE1C, was linked in a later analysis to TCR beta V- and J-gene trimming. About 87% or about 30% of the time was how often most TCR beta V segments were productive, according to an earlier analysis. The study put 150 or so TCR beta chains on its list as cytomegalovirus-associated.

The sequence came from a man aged 50 to 59 in good health and CMV-seronegative. The sequenced sample was PBMCs.

The CDR3 DNA follows: TGTGCCAGCAAGGTGGGACAGGTCTCTGGAAACACCATATATTTT. It is translated as CASKVGQVSGNTIYF. The chain recombines TRBV6-1 with TRBJ1-3; 8 bases are shared with TRBD1. The CDR3 covers 15 residues. Per the germline V gene, CDR1 is MNHNS and CDR2 is SASEGT. V shed 7 bases, J shed 0 bases, and the junction held 5 bases outside the gene matches.